Sequencing of this T cell receptor beta chain was carried out in a study of shared T cell receptors in the human thymus. This clone was observed a single time. Produced via immunoSEQ multiplex PCR; TCRdb's table is partial and in-frame only. The table includes more than 300,000 clones, just under 95% detected once. CDR3 size: 15 residues. The V gene lost 0 bases and the J gene lost 6 bases, with 13 bases spanning the gap. Germline loops: CDR1 SGHDT, CDR2 YYEEEE. The receptor's source is a human donor. What was sequenced was thymocytes. This chain links TRBV5-6 with TRBJ2-1; D tentatively fits TRBD1 or TRBD2 (7 bases each). DNA for the CDR3: TGTGCCAGCAGCTTGGGACAGGGAGGGCGCAATGAGCAGTTCTTC. As protein: CASSLGQGGRNEQFF.